The TCR beta chain described here comes from a study of T cell responses to AZD1222 COVID-19 vaccine. Overall study results and limits: Clonal diversity may have been underestimated in mostly white British donors. When two AZD1222 doses had been given, Spike-specific TCR breadth and depth rose.

TCRdb's table, derived via immunoSEQ multiplex PCR, lists solely in-frame clones and lacks some. The data contain 150,000 to 180,000 clones, roughly nine tenths of them singletons. Concerning this clone: Its antigen is unknown.

The sample was peripheral blood, taken on day 0 of AZD1222 vaccination. This sequence originates from an adult in good health.

The CDR3 is CASSLFREIGNQPQHF. The CDR3 DNA sequence: TGTGCCAGCAGCTTATTCAGGGAAATTGGCAATCAGCCCCAGCATTTT. The genes are TRBV5-5 and TRBJ1-5, with a possible D match to TRBD1 (5 bases). The length of the CDR3 is 16 residues. Germline values: CDR1 SGHKS, CDR2 YYEKEE (reference sequence). The germline V and J ends were trimmed by 2 bases and 2 bases, with 14 bases remaining between them.